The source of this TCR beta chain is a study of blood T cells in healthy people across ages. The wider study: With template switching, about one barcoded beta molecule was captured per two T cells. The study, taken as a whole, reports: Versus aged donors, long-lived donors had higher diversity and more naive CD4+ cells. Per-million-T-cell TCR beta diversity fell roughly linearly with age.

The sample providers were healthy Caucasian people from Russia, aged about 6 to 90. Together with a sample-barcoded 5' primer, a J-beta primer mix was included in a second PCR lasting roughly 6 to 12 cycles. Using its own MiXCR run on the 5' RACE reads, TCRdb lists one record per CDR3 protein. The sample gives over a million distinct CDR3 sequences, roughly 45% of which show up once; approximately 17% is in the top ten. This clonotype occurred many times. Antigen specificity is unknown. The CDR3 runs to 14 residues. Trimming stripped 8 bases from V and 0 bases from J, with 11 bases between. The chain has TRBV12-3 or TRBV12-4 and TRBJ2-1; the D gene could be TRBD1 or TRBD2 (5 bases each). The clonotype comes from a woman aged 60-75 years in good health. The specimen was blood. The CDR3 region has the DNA TGTGCCAGCTGGGACGGAAGCTCCTACAATGAGCAGTTCTTC. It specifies CASWDGSSYNEQFF.